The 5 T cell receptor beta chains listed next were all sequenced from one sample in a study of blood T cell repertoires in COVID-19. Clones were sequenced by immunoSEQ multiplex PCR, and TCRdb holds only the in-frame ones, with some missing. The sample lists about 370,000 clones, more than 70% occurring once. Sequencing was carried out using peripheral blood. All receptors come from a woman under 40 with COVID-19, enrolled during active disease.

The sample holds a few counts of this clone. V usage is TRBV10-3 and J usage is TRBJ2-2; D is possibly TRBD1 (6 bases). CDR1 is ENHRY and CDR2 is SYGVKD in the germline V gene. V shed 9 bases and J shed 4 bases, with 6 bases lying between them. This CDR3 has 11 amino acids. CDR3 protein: CAIQGTGELFF. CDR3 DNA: TGTGCCATACAGGGCACCGGGGAGCTGTTTTTT.

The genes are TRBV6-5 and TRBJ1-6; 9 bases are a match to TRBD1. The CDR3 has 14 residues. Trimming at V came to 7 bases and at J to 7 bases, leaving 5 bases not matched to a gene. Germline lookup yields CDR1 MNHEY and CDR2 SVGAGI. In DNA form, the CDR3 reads TGTGCCAGCACTTGGGACAGGGACAATTCACCCCTCCACTTT. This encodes CASTWDRDNSPLHF.

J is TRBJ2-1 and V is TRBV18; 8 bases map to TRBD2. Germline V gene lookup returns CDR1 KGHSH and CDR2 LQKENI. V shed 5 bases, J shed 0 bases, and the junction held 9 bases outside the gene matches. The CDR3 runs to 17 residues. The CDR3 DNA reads TGTGCCAGCTCATCAACTTTAGCGGGAAGCTCCTACAATGAGCAGTTCTTC. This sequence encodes CASSSTLAGSSYNEQFF.

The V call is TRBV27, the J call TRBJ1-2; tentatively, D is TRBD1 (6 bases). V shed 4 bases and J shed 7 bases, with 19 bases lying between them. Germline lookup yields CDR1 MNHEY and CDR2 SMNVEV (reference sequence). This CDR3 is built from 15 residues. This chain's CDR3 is CASSSLTGPTGGYTF. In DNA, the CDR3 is TGTGCCAGCAGTTCCCTGACAGGCCCGACAGGTGGCTACACCTTC.

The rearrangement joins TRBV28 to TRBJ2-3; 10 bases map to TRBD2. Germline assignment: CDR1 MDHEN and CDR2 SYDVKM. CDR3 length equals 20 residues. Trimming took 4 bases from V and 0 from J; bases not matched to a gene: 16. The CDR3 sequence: CASSSIGDVGLAESTDTQYF. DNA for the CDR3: TGTGCCAGCAGTTCCATCGGGGATGTTGGACTAGCGGAGAGCACAGATACGCAGTATTTT.